Below, 8 T cell receptor beta chains from the same sample are listed, as sequenced in a study of a mutant IDH1 vaccine in newly diagnosed glioma. No cognate antigen is known for these TCRs. Generated by immunoSEQ multiplex PCR, the TCRdb table keeps only in-frame clones and is missing some. This sample has tens of thousands of clones, with around four fifths found just once. Time point of the sample: week 47, end of study. Doses consisted of 300 ug of mutant IDH1 20-mer peptide each, paired with topical imiquimod. The material was PBMCs, obtained from a glioma patient whose treatment included an IDH1 peptide vaccine. These receptors were collected from a man aged 35 to 55 with glioma.

V and J are TRBV7-2 and TRBJ2-7; D possibly corresponds to TRBD2 (6 bases). The CDR3 sequence is 13 residues long. CDR1 is SGHTA, CDR2 FQGNSA, per germline. The ends were cut back, 2 bases at V and 6 bases at J, with 11 bases in the middle. CDR3 in DNA: TGTGCCAGCAGCTTATTCGCGGGATCCGAGCAGTACTTC. Translation: CASSLFAGSEQYF.

This chain uses TRBV5-8 with TRBJ2-3, with TRBD1 identical over 9 bases. V lost 5 bases, J lost 6 bases, and 10 bases stayed unmatched. Germline-derived CDR1 and CDR2 are SGHTS and YDEGEE. The CDR3 covers 15 residues. In nucleotides, the CDR3 is TGTGCCAGCAGACCCCGACAGGGGGACGTGGATACGCAGTATTTT. It specifies CASRPRQGDVDTQYF.

The chain carries TRBV2 and TRBJ2-3; weak D call: TRBD1 (6 bases). CDR1 is SNHLY and CDR2 is FYNNEI in the germline V gene. V lost 6 bases, J lost 1 base, and 8 bases lay in between. CDR3 length equals 13 residues. CDR3 nucleotides: TGTGCCAGCAGGAAGGGGGGCACAGATACGCAGTATTTT. It is translated as CASRKGGTDTQYF.

The V gene is TRBV4-2, the J gene TRBJ2-4, with D perhaps matching TRBD1 (6 bases). There are 19 residues in the CDR3. The V gene's germline CDR1 is LGHNA and CDR2 YNFKEQ. Deletions cut 4 bases from V and 0 bases from J, with 22 bases between. The CDR3 loop reads CASSRVPPSRGEAKNIQYF. The CDR3 nucleotides read TGTGCCAGCAGCCGAGTGCCCCCGAGCAGGGGCGAAGCCAAAAACATTCAGTACTTC.

The chain has TRBV27 and TRBJ1-2; D not resolved. Germline V gene data show CDR1 as MNHEY and CDR2 as SMNVEV (reference sequence). The CDR3 runs 16 residues. The V and J ends lost 1 base and 2 bases respectively, with 14 bases between them. The CDR3 protein is CASSLWEGIRNYGYTF. The CDR3 DNA reads as TGTGCCAGCAGTTTATGGGAAGGAATAAGAAACTATGGCTACACCTTC.

The chain uses TRBV2 and TRBJ2-1, with TRBD2 matching 7 bases. CDR1 is SNHLY and CDR2 is FYNNEI in the germline V gene. V was clipped by 6 bases and J by 2 bases; unmatched bases: 4. This CDR3 contains 14 residues. CDR3: CASSGEGTYNEQFF. The CDR3 nucleotides read TGTGCCAGCAGCGGGGAGGGGACCTACAATGAGCAGTTCTTC.

V and J are TRBV4-1 and TRBJ2-1; 15 nucleotides line up with TRBD2. This CDR3 is 17 amino acids long. Germline-derived CDR1 and CDR2 are MGHRA and YSYEKL. J gave up 7 bases and V 0 bases, and 4 bases lay outside the gene matches. The DNA of the CDR3 is TGCGCCAGCAGCCAAGAGACGGGGACTAGCGGGAGGAATGAGCAGTTCTTC. This sequence encodes CASSQETGTSGRNEQFF.

The chain employs TRBV21-1 and TRBJ1-1. TRBV21-1 is shown as a pseudogene. CDR3 length: 12 amino acids. The CDR3 reads CASSKVRTEAFF. CDR3 nucleotide sequence: TGTGCCAGCAGCAAAGTGAGGACTGAAGCTTTCTTT.